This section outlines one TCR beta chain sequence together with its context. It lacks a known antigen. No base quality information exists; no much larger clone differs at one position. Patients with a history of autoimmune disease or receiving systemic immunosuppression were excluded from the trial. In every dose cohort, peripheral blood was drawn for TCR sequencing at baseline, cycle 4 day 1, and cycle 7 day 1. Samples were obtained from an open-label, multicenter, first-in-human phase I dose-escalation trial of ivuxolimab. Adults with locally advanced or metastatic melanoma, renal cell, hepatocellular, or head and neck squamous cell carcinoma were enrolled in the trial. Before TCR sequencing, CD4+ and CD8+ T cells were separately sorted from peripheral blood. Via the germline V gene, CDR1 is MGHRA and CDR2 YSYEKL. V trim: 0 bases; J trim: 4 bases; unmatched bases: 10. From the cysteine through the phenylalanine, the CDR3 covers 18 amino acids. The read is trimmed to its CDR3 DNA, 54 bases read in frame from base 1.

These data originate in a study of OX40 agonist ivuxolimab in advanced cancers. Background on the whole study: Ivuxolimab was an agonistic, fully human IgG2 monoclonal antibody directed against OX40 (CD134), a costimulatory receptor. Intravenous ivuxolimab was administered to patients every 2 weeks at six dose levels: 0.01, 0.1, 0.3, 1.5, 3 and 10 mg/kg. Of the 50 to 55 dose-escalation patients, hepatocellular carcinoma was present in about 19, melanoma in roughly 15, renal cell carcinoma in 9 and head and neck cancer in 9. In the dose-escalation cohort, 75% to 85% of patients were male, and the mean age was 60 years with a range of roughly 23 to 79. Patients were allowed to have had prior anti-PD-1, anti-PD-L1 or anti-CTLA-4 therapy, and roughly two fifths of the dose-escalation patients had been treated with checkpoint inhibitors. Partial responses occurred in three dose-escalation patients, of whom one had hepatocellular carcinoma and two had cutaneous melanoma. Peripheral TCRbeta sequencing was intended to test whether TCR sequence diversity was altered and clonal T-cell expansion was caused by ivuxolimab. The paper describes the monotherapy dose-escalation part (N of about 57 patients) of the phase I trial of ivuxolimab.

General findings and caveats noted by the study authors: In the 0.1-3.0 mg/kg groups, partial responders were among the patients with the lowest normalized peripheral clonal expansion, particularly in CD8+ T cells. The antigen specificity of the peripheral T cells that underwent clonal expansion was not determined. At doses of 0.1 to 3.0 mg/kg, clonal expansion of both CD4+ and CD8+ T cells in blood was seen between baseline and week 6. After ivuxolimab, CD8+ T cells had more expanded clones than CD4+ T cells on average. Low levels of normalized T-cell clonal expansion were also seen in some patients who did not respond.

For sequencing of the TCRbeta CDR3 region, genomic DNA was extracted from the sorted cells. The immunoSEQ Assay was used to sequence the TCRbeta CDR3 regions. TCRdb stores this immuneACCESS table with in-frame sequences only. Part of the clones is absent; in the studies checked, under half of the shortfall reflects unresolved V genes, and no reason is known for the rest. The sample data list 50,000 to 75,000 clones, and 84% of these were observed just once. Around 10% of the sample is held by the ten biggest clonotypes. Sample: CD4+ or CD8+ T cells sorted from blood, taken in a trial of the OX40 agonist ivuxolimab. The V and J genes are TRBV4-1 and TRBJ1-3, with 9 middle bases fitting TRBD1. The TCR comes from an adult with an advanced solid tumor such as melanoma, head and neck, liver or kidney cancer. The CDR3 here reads CASSQEPTGGLKGNTIYF. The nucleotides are TGCGCCAGCAGCCAAGAACCCACAGGGGGCTTGAAGGGAAACACCATATATTTT.